This T cell receptor beta chain was captured in a study of blood T cell repertoires in COVID-19. Study in general: The United States, Italy and Spain were the sources of the acute and convalescent COVID-19 samples.

This clone was detected once. The repertoire was sequenced with immunoSEQ multiplex PCR; TCRdb's copy has only in-frame clones and lacks some. The data show 240,000 or so clones, around 85% seen once. V was shortened by 4 bases and J by 1 base, with 12 bases between the two germline ends. The germline CDR1 and CDR2 sequences are GTSNPN and SVGIG (reference sequence). This CDR3 is 14 amino acids long. The specimen was peripheral blood. This sequence originates from a man in his 60s with acute or convalescent COVID-19. This chain links TRBV30 with TRBJ2-3; D gene unclear. In DNA, the CDR3 is TGTGCCTGGACACTCCCCTATGGCACAGATACGCAGTATTTT. It encodes CAWTLPYGTDTQYF.